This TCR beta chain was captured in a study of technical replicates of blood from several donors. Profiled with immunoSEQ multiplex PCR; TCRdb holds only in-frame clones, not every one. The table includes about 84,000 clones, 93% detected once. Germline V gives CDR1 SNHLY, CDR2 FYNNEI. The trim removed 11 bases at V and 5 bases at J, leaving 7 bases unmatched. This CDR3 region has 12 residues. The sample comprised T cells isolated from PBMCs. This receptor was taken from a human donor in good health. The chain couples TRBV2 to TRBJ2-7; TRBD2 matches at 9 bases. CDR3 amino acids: CAPARTSDEQYF. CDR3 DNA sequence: TGTGCCCCAGCTCGGACTAGCGACGAGCAGTACTTC.